This T cell receptor (beta chain) was recorded in a study of blood T cell repertoires in COVID-19 (dated by TCRdb to about 2020). With respect to the entire study: The collaborator samples originated in the United States, Italy and Spain and spanned the acute and convalescent phases of COVID-19. The samples were drawn from the first 160 participants of the ongoing ImmuneRACE study and from 1,254 subjects provided by 6 global collaborators. Subjects who had been exposed to COVID-19, were actively infected with it, or had recovered from it provided the deeply sampled blood TCRbeta repertoires that made up the dataset. The repertoires were released in a freely available public database intended as a resource for research on the immune response to SARS-CoV-2. Sample metadata almost always included a de-identified subject ID, COVID-19 status, age in years and sex. The prospective study material was composed of cDNA or gDNA derived from T cells, B-cell-depleted T cells, or PBMCs. Where available, HLA class I and class II types were obtained from metadata supplied by the sample provider rather than from assay-based typing. What the work shows at the level of the full study, not this receptor alone: The quantity of clinical and demographic metadata differed by source and by participant and was supplied without curation.

The table lists this clone with a few counts. The antigen it recognizes is unknown. Qualities for individual bases were not recorded, and no much larger clone is one base off. The germline ends are 5 bases apart after V is trimmed by 2 bases and J by 1 base. Measured from the cysteine to the phenylalanine, the CDR3 is 13 residues long. Kept here is only the CDR3 DNA, which spans 39 bases and is read in frame from base 1. CDR1 is given as SGHTA and CDR2 as FQGNSA, both from the germline V gene. The collaborating institutions used their own protocols to collect whole blood in K2EDTA tubes. For TCRbeta analysis, collaborators shipped samples as frozen whole blood, isolated PBMCs, or DNA extracted from either of those sample types. TCRbeta CDR3 regions were amplified from genomic DNA by means of the immunoSEQ Assay, a bias-controlled multiplex PCR. The study's own analysis went as follows. Nucleated cell counts per sample were estimated from amplification of reference gene primers within the assay. To quantify the absolute abundance of each unique TCRbeta CDR3 rearrangement, sequence reads were collapsed and filtered. For each sample, productive Simpson clonality was calculated as the square root of Simpson's diversity index over productive rearrangements. Imported from immuneACCESS, the table was reduced by TCRdb to in-frame sequences with V and J called. These copies leave out some clones; in studies compared against another copy, an unresolved V gene accounts for under half, and the cause of the remainder is not known. The DNA was the basis for D and trimming; V, J and clone size are from that table. Present in this sample are 95,000 to 150,000 clones, roughly four fifths of which were seen just once. About 11% of the sample is held by the ten biggest clonotypes.

Sequencing input: peripheral blood. The source is a man between 60 and 75 years old with acute or convalescent COVID-19. The chain employs TRBV7-2 and TRBJ1-1, with TRBD1 perhaps the D gene, on 5 matching bases. The CDR3 reads as follows: CASSLQGNTEAFF. The DNA is TGTGCCAGCAGCTTACAGGGGAACACTGAAGCTTTCTTT.